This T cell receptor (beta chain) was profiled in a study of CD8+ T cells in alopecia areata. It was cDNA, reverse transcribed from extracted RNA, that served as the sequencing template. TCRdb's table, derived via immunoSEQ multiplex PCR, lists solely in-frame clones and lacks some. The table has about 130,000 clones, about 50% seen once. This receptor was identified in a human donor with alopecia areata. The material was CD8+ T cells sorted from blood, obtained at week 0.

The DNA for the CDR3 is TGTGCCAGCAGCTGGTCAGGGGTTGGGGAAAACATTCAGTACTTC. Amino acid sequence: CASSWSGVGENIQYF. This sequence joins TRBV13 and TRBJ2-4, with D perhaps TRBD1 (6 bases). The CDR3 is 15 amino acids. V gave up 4 bases and J gave up 5 bases, with 15 bases separating them. CDR1 is PRHDT and CDR2 is FYEKMQ in the germline V gene (reference sequence).